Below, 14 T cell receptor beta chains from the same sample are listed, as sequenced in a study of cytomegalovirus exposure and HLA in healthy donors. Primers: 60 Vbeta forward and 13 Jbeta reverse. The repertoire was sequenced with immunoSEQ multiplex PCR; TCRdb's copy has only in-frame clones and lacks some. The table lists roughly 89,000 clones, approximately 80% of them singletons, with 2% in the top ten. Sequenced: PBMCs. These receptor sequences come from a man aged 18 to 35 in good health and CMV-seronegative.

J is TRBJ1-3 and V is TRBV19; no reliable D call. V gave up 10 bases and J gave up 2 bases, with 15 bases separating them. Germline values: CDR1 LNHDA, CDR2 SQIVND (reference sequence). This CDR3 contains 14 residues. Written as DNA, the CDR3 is TGTGCCACCCGGCCCCAGCGGACTGGAAACACCATATATTTT. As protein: CATRPQRTGNTIYF.

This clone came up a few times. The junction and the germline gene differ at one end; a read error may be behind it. CDR3 amino acids: CSSSPPGINYGYTF. The CDR3 nucleotides are TGTTCCAGCAGCCCTCCAGGGATAAACTATGGCTACACCTTC. The rearrangement uses TRBV7-9 and TRBJ1-2, with D possibly being TRBD1 (5 bases). CDR1 is SEHNR, CDR2 FQNEAQ, per germline (reference sequence). The CDR3 contains 14 residues.

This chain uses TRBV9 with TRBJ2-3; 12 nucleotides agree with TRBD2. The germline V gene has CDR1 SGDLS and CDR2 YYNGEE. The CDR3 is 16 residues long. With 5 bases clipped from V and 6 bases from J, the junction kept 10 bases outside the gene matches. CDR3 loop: CASSATSGGSVDTQYF. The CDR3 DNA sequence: TGTGCCAGCAGTGCGACTAGCGGGGGATCTGTGGATACGCAGTATTTT.

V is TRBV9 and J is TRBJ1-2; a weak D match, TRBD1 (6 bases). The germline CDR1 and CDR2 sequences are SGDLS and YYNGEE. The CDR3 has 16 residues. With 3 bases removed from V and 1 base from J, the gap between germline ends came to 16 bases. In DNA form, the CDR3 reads TGTGCCAGCAGCGCCCCCGGGACAACGGGTAACTATGGCTACACCTTC. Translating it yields CASSAPGTTGNYGYTF.

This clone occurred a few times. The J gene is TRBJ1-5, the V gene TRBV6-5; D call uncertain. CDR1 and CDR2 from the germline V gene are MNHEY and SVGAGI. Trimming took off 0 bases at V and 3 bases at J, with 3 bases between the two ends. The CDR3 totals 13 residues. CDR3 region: CASSYSANQPQHF. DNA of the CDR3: TGTGCCAGCAGTTACTCAGCCAATCAGCCCCAGCATTTT.

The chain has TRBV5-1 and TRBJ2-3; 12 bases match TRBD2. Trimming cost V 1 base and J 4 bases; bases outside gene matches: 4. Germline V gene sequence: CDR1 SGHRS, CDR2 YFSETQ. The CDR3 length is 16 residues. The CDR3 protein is CASSLKLAGGPDTQYF. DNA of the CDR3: TGCGCCAGCAGCTTGAAGCTAGCGGGGGGGCCAGATACGCAGTATTTT.

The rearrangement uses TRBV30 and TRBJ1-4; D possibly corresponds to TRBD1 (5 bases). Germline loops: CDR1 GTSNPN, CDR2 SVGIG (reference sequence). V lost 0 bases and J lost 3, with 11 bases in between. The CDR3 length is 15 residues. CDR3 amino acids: CAWSVYRRANEKLFF. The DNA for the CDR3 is TGTGCCTGGAGTGTCTATCGCAGGGCTAATGAAAAACTGTTTTTT.

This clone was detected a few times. CDR3 DNA sequence: TGCGCCAGCAGCCCGAGGGGGACAGGGGGCCTTGGAGAGACCCAGTACTTC. Residues: CASSPRGTGGLGETQYF. V and J are TRBV5-1 and TRBJ2-5, with 12 bases that match TRBD1. The junction had 11 bases not matched to a gene; V was cut back by 4 bases and J by 4 bases. This CDR3 comprises 17 residues. Germline CDR1 is SGHRS and CDR2 is YFSETQ. Based on the CDR3 plus reference TRBV5-1 and TRBJ2-5, the full variable domain is KAGVTQTPRYLIKTRGQQVTLSCSPISGHRSVSWYQQTPGQGLQFLFEYFSETQRNKGNFPGRFSGRQFSNSRSEMNVSTLELGDSALYLCASSPRGTGGLGETQYFGPGTRLLVL.

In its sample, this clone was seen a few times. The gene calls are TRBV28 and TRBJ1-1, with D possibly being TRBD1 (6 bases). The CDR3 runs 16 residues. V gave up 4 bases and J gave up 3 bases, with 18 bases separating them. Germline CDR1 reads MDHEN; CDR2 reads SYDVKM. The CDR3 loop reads CASSSGFGQLHTEAFF. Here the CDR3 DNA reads TGTGCCAGCAGTTCCGGATTCGGACAGCTTCACACTGAAGCTTTCTTT.

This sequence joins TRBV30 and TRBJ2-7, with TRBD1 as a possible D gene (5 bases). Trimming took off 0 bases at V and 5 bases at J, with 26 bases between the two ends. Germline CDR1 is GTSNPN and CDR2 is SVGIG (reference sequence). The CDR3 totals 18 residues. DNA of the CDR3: TGTGCCTGGAGTGTACACCAATACACCGACAGTCTCGGACACGAGCAGTACTTC. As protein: CAWSVHQYTDSLGHEQYF.

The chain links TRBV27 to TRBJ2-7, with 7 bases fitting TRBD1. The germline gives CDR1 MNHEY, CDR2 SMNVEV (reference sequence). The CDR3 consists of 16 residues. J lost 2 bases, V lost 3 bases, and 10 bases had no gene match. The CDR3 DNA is TGTGCCAGCAGTTTCGAAACCGGGACAGTCACCTACGAGCAGTACTTC. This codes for CASSFETGTVTYEQYF.

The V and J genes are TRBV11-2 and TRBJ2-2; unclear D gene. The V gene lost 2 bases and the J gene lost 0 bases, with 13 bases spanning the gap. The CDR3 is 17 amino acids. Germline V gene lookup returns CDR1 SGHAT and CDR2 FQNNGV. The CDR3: CASSLNGQVTNTGELFF. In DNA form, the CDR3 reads TGTGCCAGCAGCTTAAACGGTCAGGTTACGAACACCGGGGAGCTGTTTTTT.

In DNA form, the CDR3 reads TGCAGCGTTGCGCTAAGGACTAGCGAGGTCTCCTACGAGCAGTACTTC. Translation gives CSVALRTSEVSYEQYF. The chain couples TRBV29-1 to TRBJ2-7; 9 bases agree with TRBD2. V was pared by 4 bases and J by 0 bases, with 10 bases of the junction left unmatched. Germline-derived CDR1 and CDR2 are SQVTM and ANQGSEA. This CDR3 spans 16 amino acids.

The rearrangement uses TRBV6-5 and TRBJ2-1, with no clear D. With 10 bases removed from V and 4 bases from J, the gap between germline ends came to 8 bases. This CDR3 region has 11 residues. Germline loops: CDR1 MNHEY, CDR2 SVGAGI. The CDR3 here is CATYMYNEQFF. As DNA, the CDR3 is TGTGCCACTTATATGTACAATGAGCAGTTCTTC.